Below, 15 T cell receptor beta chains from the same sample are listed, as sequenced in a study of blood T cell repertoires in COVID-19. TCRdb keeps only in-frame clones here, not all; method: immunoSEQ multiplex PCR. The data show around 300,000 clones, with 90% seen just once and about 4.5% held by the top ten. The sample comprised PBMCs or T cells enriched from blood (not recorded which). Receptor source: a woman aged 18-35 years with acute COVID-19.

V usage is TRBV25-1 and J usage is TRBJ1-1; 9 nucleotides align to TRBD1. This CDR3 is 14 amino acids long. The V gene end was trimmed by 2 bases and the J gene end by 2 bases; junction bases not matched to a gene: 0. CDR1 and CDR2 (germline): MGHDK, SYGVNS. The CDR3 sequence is CASSETGGNTEAFF. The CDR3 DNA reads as TGTGCCAGCAGTGAAACAGGGGGCAACACTGAAGCTTTCTTT.

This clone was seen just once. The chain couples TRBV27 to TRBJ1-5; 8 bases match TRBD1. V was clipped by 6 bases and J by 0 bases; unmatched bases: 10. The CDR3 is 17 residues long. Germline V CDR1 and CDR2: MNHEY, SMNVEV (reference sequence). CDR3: CASRWTGTVYSNQPQHF. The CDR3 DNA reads TGTGCCAGCAGGTGGACAGGGACGGTATATAGCAATCAGCCCCAGCATTTT.

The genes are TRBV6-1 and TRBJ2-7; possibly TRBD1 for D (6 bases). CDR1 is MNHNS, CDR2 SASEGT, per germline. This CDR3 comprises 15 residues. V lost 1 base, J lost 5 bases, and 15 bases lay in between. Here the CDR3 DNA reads TGTGCCAGCAGTGAAGTTTACGGCAGGGGAGACGAGCAGTACTTC. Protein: CASSEVYGRGDEQYF.

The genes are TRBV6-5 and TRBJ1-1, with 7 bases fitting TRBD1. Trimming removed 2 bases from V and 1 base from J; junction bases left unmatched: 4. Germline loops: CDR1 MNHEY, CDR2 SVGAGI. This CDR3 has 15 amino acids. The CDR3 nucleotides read TGTGCCAGCAGTTACCACGGGACAGCGAACACTGAAGCTTTCTTT. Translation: CASSYHGTANTEAFF.

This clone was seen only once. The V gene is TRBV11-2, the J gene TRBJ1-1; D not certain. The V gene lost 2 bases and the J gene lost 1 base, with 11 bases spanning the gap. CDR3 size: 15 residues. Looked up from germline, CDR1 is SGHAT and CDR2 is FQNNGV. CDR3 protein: CASSLSGQKNTEAFF. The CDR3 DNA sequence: TGTGCCAGCAGCTTATCTGGGCAGAAGAACACTGAAGCTTTCTTT.

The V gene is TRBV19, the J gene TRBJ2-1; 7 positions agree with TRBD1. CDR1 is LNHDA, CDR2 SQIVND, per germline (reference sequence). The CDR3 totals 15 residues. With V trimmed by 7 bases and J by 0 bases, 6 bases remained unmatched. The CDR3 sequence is CASNLGQTSYNEQFF. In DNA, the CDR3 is TGTGCCAGTAATTTGGGACAGACCTCCTACAATGAGCAGTTCTTC.

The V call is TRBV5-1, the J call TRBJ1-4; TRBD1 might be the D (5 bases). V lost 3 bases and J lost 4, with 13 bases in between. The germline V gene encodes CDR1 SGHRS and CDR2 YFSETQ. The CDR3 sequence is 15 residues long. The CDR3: CASSSDGASNEKLFF. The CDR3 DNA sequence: TGCGCCAGCAGCTCGGATGGGGCGAGTAATGAAAAACTGTTTTTT.

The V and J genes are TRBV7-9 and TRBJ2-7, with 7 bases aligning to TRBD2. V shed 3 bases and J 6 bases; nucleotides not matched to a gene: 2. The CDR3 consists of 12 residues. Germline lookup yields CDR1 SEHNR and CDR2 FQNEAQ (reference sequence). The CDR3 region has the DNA TGTGCCAGCAGCTTTTCGGGGGGCGAGCAGTACTTC. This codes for CASSFSGGEQYF.

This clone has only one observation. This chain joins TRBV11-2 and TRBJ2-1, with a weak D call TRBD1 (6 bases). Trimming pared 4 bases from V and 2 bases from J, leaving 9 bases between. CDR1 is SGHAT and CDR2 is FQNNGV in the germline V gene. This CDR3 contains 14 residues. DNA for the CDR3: TGTGCCAGCAGCTCCCAGGGGCCCTACAATGAGCAGTTCTTC. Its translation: CASSSQGPYNEQFF.

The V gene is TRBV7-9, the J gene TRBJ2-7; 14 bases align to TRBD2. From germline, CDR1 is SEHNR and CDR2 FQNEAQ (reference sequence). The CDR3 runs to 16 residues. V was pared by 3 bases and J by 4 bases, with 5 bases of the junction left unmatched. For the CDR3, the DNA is TGTGCCAGCAGCTTGACTAGCGGGAGGGGGGCGTACGAGCAGTACTTC. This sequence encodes CASSLTSGRGAYEQYF. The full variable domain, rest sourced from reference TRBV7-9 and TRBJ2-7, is DTGVSQNPRHKITKRGQNVTFRCDPISEHNRLYWYRQTLGQGPEFLTYFQNEAQLEKSRLLSDRFSAERPKGSFSTLEIQRTEQGDSAMYLCASSLTSGRGAYEQYFGPGTRLTVT.

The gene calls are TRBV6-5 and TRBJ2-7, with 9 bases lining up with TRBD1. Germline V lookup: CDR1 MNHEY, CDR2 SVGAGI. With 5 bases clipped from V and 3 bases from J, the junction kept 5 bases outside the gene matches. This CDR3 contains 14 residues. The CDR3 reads CASSPGQGFYEQYF. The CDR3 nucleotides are TGTGCCAGCAGTCCGGGACAGGGATTCTACGAGCAGTACTTC.

This chain's CDR3 is CASSRDREPFYGYTF. The CDR3 coding sequence is TGCGCCAGCAGCCGAGACAGGGAGCCCTTTTATGGCTACACCTTC. This chain joins TRBV5-1 and TRBJ1-2, with 7 bases matching TRBD1. The V gene end was trimmed by 4 bases and the J gene end by 5 bases; junction bases not matched to a gene: 11. CDR1 and CDR2 from the germline V gene are SGHRS and YFSETQ. This CDR3 region has 15 residues.

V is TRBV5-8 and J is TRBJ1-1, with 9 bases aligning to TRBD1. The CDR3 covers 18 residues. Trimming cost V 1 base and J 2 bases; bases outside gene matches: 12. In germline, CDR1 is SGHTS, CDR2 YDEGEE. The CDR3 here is CASSLWKGQGFPNTEAFF. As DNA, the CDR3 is TGTGCCAGCAGCTTGTGGAAGGGACAGGGATTCCCAAACACTGAAGCTTTCTTT. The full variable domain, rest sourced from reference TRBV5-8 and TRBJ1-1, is EAGVTQSPTHLIKTRGQQATLRCSPISGHTSVYWYQQALGLGLQFLLWYDEGEERNRGNFPPRFSGRQFPNYSSELNVNALELEDSALYLCASSLWKGQGFPNTEAFFGQGTRLTVV.

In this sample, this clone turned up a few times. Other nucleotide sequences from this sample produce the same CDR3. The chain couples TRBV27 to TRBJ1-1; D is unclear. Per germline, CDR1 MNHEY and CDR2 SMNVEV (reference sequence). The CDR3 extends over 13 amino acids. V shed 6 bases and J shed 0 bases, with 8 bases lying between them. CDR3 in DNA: TGTGCCAGCAGCTCGAGGCTGAACACTGAAGCTTTCTTT. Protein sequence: CASSSRLNTEAFF.

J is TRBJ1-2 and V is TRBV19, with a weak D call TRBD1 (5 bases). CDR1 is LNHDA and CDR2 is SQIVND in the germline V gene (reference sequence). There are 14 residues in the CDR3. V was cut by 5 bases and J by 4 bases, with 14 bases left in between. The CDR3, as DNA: TGTGCCAGTAGTTTTCCAGGGTTGGCCTATGGCTACACCTTC. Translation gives CASSFPGLAYGYTF.